A single sample gave rise to the 5 T cell receptor beta chains below, sequenced in a study of control samples from healthy donors and cancer patients. Some clones are missing from TCRdb's copy, which holds only in-frame ones; the method was immunoSEQ multiplex PCR. The repertoire holds some 78,000 clones, with 70% to 90% as singletons. The sequencing input was blood. These receptors were taken from a woman in her fifties or sixties in good health.

The chain uses TRBV4-3 and TRBJ2-3; TRBD2 aligns across 13 bases. V trimming: 3 bases; J trimming: 1 base; junction bases outside the gene matches: 13. Germline V lookup: CDR1 LGHNA, CDR2 YSLEER. This CDR3 spans 20 amino acids. The CDR3 DNA follows: TGCGCCAGCAGCCAGGCTCCGCCGGGACTAGCGGGAACGGGCACAGATACGCAGTATTTT. Its protein is CASSQAPPGLAGTGTDTQYF.

This sequence joins TRBV6-6 and TRBJ1-1; tentatively, D is TRBD1 (6 bases). From germline, CDR1 is MNHNY and CDR2 SVGAGI (reference sequence). The CDR3 loop spans 14 amino acids. Trimming took off 10 bases at V and 5 bases at J, with 20 bases between the two ends. This CDR3 reads CAIASLGGKTEAFF. CDR3 sequence (DNA): TGTGCCATAGCGAGCCTAGGGGGGAAAACTGAAGCTTTCTTT.

The J gene is TRBJ1-5, the V gene TRBV2, with 9 positions matching TRBD1. Per the germline V gene, CDR1 is SNHLY and CDR2 is FYNNEI. Trimming cost V 6 bases and J 5 bases; bases outside gene matches: 5. This CDR3 has 14 residues. The chain's CDR3 is CASSATGGHQPQHF. The CDR3 bases are TGTGCCAGCAGCGCGACAGGGGGGCATCAGCCCCAGCATTTT.

V and J are TRBV11-2 and TRBJ1-6; maybe TRBD1 (5 bases). Trimming took off 5 bases at V and 9 bases at J, with 14 bases between the two ends. In germline, CDR1 is SGHAT, CDR2 FQNNGV. The CDR3 covers 14 residues. The CDR3 DNA is TGTGCCAGCAGCCCCCTAGGTGGGGGTTCACCCCTCCACTTT. Its protein product is CASSPLGGGSPLHF.

CDR3 coding DNA: TGTGCCAGTAGTTCGACAGGGGCTGCCAAAAACATTCAGTACTTC. It encodes CASSSTGAAKNIQYF. V is TRBV19 and J is TRBJ2-4; 8 nucleotides line up with TRBD1. Trimming at V came to 5 bases and at J to 1 base, leaving 4 bases not matched to a gene. Germline lookup yields CDR1 LNHDA and CDR2 SQIVND (reference sequence). This CDR3 is 15 amino acids long.